The rows below give T cell receptor beta chains drawn from one sample of a study of shared clonotypes between healthy human individuals. Profiling relied on immunoSEQ multiplex PCR, and the TCRdb table lists in-frame clones only, not all of them. The profile covers around 700,000 clones, with 72% appearing a single time and less than 2% taken by the ten largest. The specimen was memory CD4+ T cells sorted from blood. These receptors all come from a woman in her 30s in good health. Each CDR3 is given with its conserved first and last residue. The D gene is left open where the match is weak. Not every row has a clone size; where given, it reads once, few, many or a size class.

CDR3 protein	CDR3 DNA	clone size	CDR3 length	J gene	V gene	D gene
CASSITGQGETQYF	TGTGCCAGCAGTATAACAGGGCAAGGGGAGACCCAGTACTTC	.	14	TRBJ2-5	TRBV25-1	.
CASNLQGLNYEQYF	TGTGCCAGCAATCTACAGGGGTTAAACTACGAGCAGTACTTC	few	14	TRBJ2-7	TRBV28	TRBD1
CASSSTGDEKLFF	TGCGCCAGCAGCAGCACAGGTGACGAAAAACTGTTTTTT	once	13	TRBJ1-4	TRBV5-1	.
CASSKGQNYGYTF	TGTGCCAGTAGTAAAGGACAAAACTATGGCTACACCTTC	.	13	TRBJ1-2	TRBV19	.
CASRPGQFYGNQPQHF	TGTGCCAGCAGACCTGGACAGTTCTATGGCAATCAGCCCCAGCATTTT	.	16	TRBJ1-5	TRBV27	.
CATSRDRRQGAGGYTF	TGTGCCACCAGCAGAGATAGAAGGCAGGGGGCGGGCGGCTACACCTTC	.	16	TRBJ1-2	TRBV15	TRBD1
CATTPGQGINYGYTF	TGTGCCACAACCCCGGGGCAGGGGATTAACTATGGCTACACCTTC	.	15	TRBJ1-2	TRBV28	.
CASAFRDRDRNIQYF	TGTGCCAGCGCATTTCGGGACAGGGACAGGAACATTCAGTACTTC	few	15	TRBJ2-4	TRBV6-5	TRBD1
CASSYGTGGTYEQYF	TGTGCCAGCAGTTACGGGACAGGGGGGACCTACGAGCAGTACTTC	few	15	TRBJ2-7	TRBV28	TRBD1
CAIPPTGSFEAFF	TGTGCCATACCACCGACAGGATCTTTCGAAGCTTTCTTT	.	13	TRBJ1-1	TRBV10-3	.
CASSARLATQETQYF	TGTGCCAGCAGCGCGCGACTAGCTACTCAAGAGACCCAGTACTTC	.	15	TRBJ2-5	TRBV5-8	TRBD2
CASSSRLAGRYEQYF	TGTGCCAGCAGCTCCCGACTAGCGGGAAGATACGAGCAGTACTTC	.	15	TRBJ2-7	TRBV7-8	TRBD2
CASTPTNTEAFF	TGTGCCAGCACCCCAACGAACACTGAAGCTTTCTTT	few	12	TRBJ1-1	TRBV21-1	.
CSVGWGGSHQETQYF	TGCAGCGTTGGATGGGGCGGCAGCCACCAAGAGACCCAGTACTTC	.	15	TRBJ2-5	TRBV29-1	.
CASSELGGGLDEQYF	TGTGCCAGCAGTGAACTTGGGGGGGGGCTCGACGAGCAGTACTTC	.	15	TRBJ2-7	TRBV6-1	.
CASSLGQPKAGNTIYF	TGTGCCAGCAGCTTAGGCCAGCCTAAGGCTGGAAACACCATATATTTT	.	16	TRBJ1-3	TRBV7-9	.
CASSSEIYGYTF	TGTGCCAGCAGCTCGGAAATCTATGGCTACACCTTC	.	12	TRBJ1-2	TRBV7-9	.
CASSPRQGGYGYTF	TGTGCCAGCAGCCCACGGCAAGGGGGCTATGGCTACACCTTC	.	14	TRBJ1-2	TRBV9	.
CASSSKFISGRTDTQYF	TGTGCCAGCAGCTCCAAATTTATTAGCGGGAGGACAGATACGCAGTATTTT	once	17	TRBJ2-3	TRBV9	TRBD2
CASRIDRGVTGELFF	TGTGCCAGTAGGATCGACAGGGGTGTCACCGGGGAGCTGTTTTTT	.	15	TRBJ2-2	TRBV19	TRBD1
CASRPYTEAFF	TGTGCCAGCAGGCCTTACACTGAAGCTTTCTTT	.	11	TRBJ1-1	TRBV2	.
CSARGGQPQHF	TGCAGTGCCAGGGGAGGTCAGCCCCAGCATTTT	.	11	TRBJ1-5	TRBV20-1	.
CASSVDWHVSEQYF	TGTGCCAGCAGCGTGGACTGGCACGTTTCCGAGCAGTACTTC	.	14	TRBJ2-7	TRBV9	.
CSVGQGADYGYTF	TGCAGCGTGGGACAGGGGGCGGACTATGGCTACACCTTC	.	13	TRBJ1-2	TRBV29-1	TRBD1
CASSRLGTSGSTGELFF	TGTGCCAGCAGCCGATTAGGGACTAGCGGGAGCACCGGGGAGCTGTTTTTT	many	17	TRBJ2-2	TRBV14	TRBD2
CASSFKYEQYF	TGTGCCAGCAGTTTCAAGTACGAGCAGTACTTC	.	11	TRBJ2-7	TRBV28	.
CASSEGLGYPYEQYF	TGTGCCAGCAGTGAAGGTTTAGGGTACCCCTACGAGCAGTACTTC	.	15	TRBJ2-7	TRBV6-1	.
CASSDESNQPQHF	TGTGCCAGCAGTGATGAAAGCAATCAGCCCCAGCATTTT	.	13	TRBJ1-5	TRBV2	.
CASSPLDEQFF	TGTGCCAGCTCACCACTCGATGAGCAGTTCTTC	.	11	TRBJ2-1	TRBV18	.
CASSQSWEQYF	TGTGCCAGCAGTCAATCGTGGGAGCAGTACTTC	.	11	TRBJ2-7	TRBV7-9	.
CSVGRGQGNTDTQYF	TGCAGCGTTGGTAGGGGACAGGGCAACACAGATACGCAGTATTTT	few	15	TRBJ2-3	TRBV29-1	TRBD1
CSADRPNYGYTF	TGCAGCGCTGACAGGCCGAACTATGGCTACACCTTC	.	12	TRBJ1-2	TRBV29-1	.
CAISGGRGKAYEQYF	TGTGCCATCAGTGGAGGTCGGGGAAAAGCCTACGAGCAGTACTTC	.	15	TRBJ2-7	TRBV10-3	.
CASRTRGKGTDTQYF	TGTGCCAGCAGGACCAGGGGAAAGGGCACAGATACGCAGTATTTT	.	15	TRBJ2-3	TRBV6-5	.
CASSDAGGTEAFF	TGTGCCAGCAGTGACGCAGGAGGCACTGAAGCTTTCTTT	once	13	TRBJ1-1	TRBV25-1	.
CASSLREYEQFF	TGTGCCAGCAGCCTGAGGGAATATGAGCAGTTCTTC	.	12	TRBJ2-1	TRBV7-9	.
CASSPGTSGKQQYF	TGTGCCAGCAGTCCTGGGACTAGCGGGAAGCAGCAGTACTTC	few	14	TRBJ2-5	TRBV6-6	TRBD2
CASSPRTEHYPQHF	TGTGCCAGCAGTCCAAGGACAGAGCATTACCCCCAGCATTTT	once	14	TRBJ1-5	TRBV27	.
CASSHDRAVINEQFF	TGTGCCAGCAGCCACGACAGGGCTGTGATAAATGAGCAGTTCTTC	.	15	TRBJ2-1	TRBV7-2	TRBD1
CASSLRRDRAYEQYF	TGTGCCAGCAGCTTACGGCGGGACAGGGCCTACGAGCAGTACTTC	.	15	TRBJ2-7	TRBV11-2	TRBD1
CASSKGTSGRASGELFF	TGTGCCAGTAGTAAGGGGACTAGCGGGAGGGCCTCCGGGGAGCTGTTTTTT	.	17	TRBJ2-2	TRBV19	TRBD2
CASSLPLRRGYTF	TGTGCCAGCAGTTTACCTCTAAGGAGGGGCTACACCTTC	.	13	TRBJ1-2	TRBV28	.
CASTGGPNQPQHF	TGTGCCAGCACTGGGGGCCCCAATCAGCCCCAGCATTTT	.	13	TRBJ1-5	TRBV2	.
CASSPGTGGSSYEQYF	TGCGCCAGCAGTCCCGGGACAGGGGGAAGCTCCTACGAGCAGTACTTC	.	16	TRBJ2-7	TRBV23-1	TRBD1
CAWRGAGGTGELFF	TGTGCCTGGAGGGGAGCGGGGGGCACCGGGGAGCTGTTTTTT	.	14	TRBJ2-2	TRBV30	TRBD2
CASSQLGNTEAFF	TGCGCCAGCAGTCAGCTGGGTAACACTGAAGCTTTCTTT	.	13	TRBJ1-1	TRBV23-1	.
CAARKAGNSEKLFF	TGTGCCGCGAGAAAGGCAGGGAATTCCGAAAAACTGTTTTTT	.	14	TRBJ1-4	TRBV19	.
CASSRGASGRGDTQYF	TGCGCCAGCAGCCGCGGGGCTAGCGGGAGAGGGGATACGCAGTATTTT	.	16	TRBJ2-3	TRBV5-1	TRBD2
CASSFIAPPGEQYF	TGTGCCAGCAGCTTCATAGCACCCCCGGGGGAGCAGTACTTC	once	14	TRBJ2-7	TRBV5-4	.
CASSQDSGQGVGDTQYF	TGTGCCAGCAGCCAAGACTCGGGACAGGGGGTAGGGGATACGCAGTATTTT	.	17	TRBJ2-3	TRBV4-2	TRBD1
CASSSRLAHEQFF	TGTGCCAGCAGTTCAAGACTAGCCCACGAGCAGTTCTTC	.	13	TRBJ2-1	TRBV7-2	TRBD2
CASGWGQAWNEQFF	TGTGCTAGTGGTTGGGGACAGGCATGGAATGAGCAGTTCTTC	.	14	TRBJ2-1	TRBV12-5	TRBD1
CASSLEGFANTEAFF	TGTGCCAGCAGTTTAGAGGGGTTCGCGAACACTGAAGCTTTCTTT	.	15	TRBJ1-1	TRBV28	.
CASSEAGGLDTGELFF	TGTGCCAGCAGTGAGGCAGGGGGCCTGGACACCGGGGAGCTGTTTTTT	.	16	TRBJ2-2	TRBV6-1	TRBD1
CASSIQPELITDTQYF	TGTGCCAGTAGTATCCAACCGGAGCTGATCACAGATACGCAGTATTTT	.	16	TRBJ2-3	TRBV19	.
CASSYDGQGDQPQHF	TGCGCCAGCAGTTATGATGGCCAGGGGGATCAGCCCCAGCATTTT	.	15	TRBJ1-5	TRBV5-1	TRBD1
CASSFRGIYEQFF	TGTGCCAGTAGTTTTCGTGGGATCTATGAGCAGTTCTTC	many	13	TRBJ2-1	TRBV19	.
CASMGNTEAFF	TGTGCCAGCATGGGAAACACTGAAGCTTTCTTT	.	11	TRBJ1-1	TRBV2	.
CASSLARDKRYEQYF	TGTGCCAGCAGCTTAGCCCGGGACAAACGATACGAGCAGTACTTC	.	15	TRBJ2-7	TRBV11-2	.
CASRQGGSYNEQFF	TGTGCCAGCCGACAGGGGGGCTCCTACAATGAGCAGTTCTTC	.	14	TRBJ2-1	TRBV27	TRBD1